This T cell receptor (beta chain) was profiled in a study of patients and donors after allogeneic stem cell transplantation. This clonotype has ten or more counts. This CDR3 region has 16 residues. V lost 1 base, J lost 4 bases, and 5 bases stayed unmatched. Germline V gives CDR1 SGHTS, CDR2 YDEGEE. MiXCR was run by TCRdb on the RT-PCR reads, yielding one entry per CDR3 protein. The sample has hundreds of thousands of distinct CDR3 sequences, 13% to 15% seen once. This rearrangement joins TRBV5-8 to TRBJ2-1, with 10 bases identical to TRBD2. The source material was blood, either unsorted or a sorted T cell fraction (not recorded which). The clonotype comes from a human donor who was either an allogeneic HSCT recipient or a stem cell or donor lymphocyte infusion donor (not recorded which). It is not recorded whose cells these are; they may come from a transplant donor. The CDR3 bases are TGTGCCAGCAGCTTGACGGGACTAGCGAGTTACAATGAGCAGTTCTTC. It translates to CASSLTGLASYNEQFF.